This T cell receptor (beta chain) was recovered during a study of blood T cell repertoires in COVID-19. Study summary: Donors in the United States, Italy and Spain gave samples during acute or convalescent COVID-19. T cells, B-cell-depleted T cells, or PBMCs supplied cDNA or gDNA.

This clone was recorded only once. Some clones are missing from TCRdb's copy, which holds only in-frame ones; the method was immunoSEQ multiplex PCR. The sample carries over 130,000 clones, over 60% recorded once. The TCR originated in a woman aged 45 to 65 with active or convalescent COVID-19. Input material: peripheral blood.

CDR3: CASRGDRLNTEAFF. CDR3 in DNA: TGTGCCAGCAGAGGGGACAGGCTGAACACTGAAGCTTTCTTT. The V call is TRBV27, the J call TRBJ1-1; 8 bases are shared with TRBD1. Germline CDR1 and CDR2: MNHEY and SMNVEV (reference sequence). This CDR3 is built from 14 residues. Trimming at V came to 6 bases and at J to 0 bases, leaving 3 bases not matched to a gene.